This T cell receptor beta chain was sequenced for a study of blood T cells in healthy people across ages. A second PCR, run for roughly 7 to 12 cycles, used a sample-barcoded 5' primer plus a J-beta primer mix. TCRdb re-derived calls from the 5' RACE reads in MiXCR, one entry per CDR3 protein. The repertoire holds 800,000 or so distinct CDR3 sequences, with around 45% as singletons. The CDR3 length is 12 residues. Germline CDR1 reads SGDLS; CDR2 reads YYNGEE. The V gene lost 6 bases and the J gene lost 7 bases, with 13 bases spanning the gap. The sequence was collected from a man older than 75 in good health. The chain recombines TRBV9 with TRBJ1-1, with D uncertain. Sequenced sample: blood. In nucleotides, the CDR3 is TGTGCCAGCACCCCCACCCTGGATGAAGCTTTCTTT. Translated: CASTPTLDEAFF.